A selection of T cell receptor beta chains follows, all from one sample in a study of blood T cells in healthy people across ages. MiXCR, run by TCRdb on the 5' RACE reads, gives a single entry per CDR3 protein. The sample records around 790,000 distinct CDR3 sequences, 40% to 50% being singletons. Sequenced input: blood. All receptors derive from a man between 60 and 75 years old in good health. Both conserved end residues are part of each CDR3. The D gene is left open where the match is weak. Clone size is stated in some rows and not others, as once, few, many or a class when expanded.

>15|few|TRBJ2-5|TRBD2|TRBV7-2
CASSLKAGPQETQYF
TGTGCCAGCAGCTTGAAAGCGGGGCCTCAAGAGACCCAGTACTTC
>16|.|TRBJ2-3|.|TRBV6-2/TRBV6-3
CASSYRGDAKGDTQYF
TGTGCCAGCAGTTACAGGGGCGACGCCAAGGGAGATACGCAGTATTTT
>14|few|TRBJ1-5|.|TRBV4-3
CASSQEAEYQPQHF
TGCGCCAGCAGCCAAGAAGCTGAATATCAGCCCCAGCATTTT
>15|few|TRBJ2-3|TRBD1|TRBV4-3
CASSRNRGHADTQYF
TGCGCCAGCAGCCGCAACAGGGGGCATGCAGATACGCAGTATTTT
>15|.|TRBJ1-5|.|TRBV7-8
CASSPHAYSNQPQHF
TGTGCCAGCAGCCCACATGCCTATAGCAATCAGCCCCAGCATTTT
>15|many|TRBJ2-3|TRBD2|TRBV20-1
CSARDGGTSVDTQYF
TGCAGTGCTAGAGATGGTGGGACTAGCGTAGATACGCAGTATTTT
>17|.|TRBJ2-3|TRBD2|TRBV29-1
CSVLRLAGGLGTDTQYF
TGCAGCGTTCTACGACTAGCGGGGGGGCTAGGCACAGATACGCAGTATTTT
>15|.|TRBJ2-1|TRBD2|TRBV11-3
CASSRGLAGNNEQFF
TGTGCCAGCAGCCGGGGACTAGCGGGGAACAATGAGCAGTTCTTT
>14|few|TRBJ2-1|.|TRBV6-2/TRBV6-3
CASRSSGQNNEQFF
TGTGCCAGCAGGTCCTCGGGACAAAACAATGAGCAGTTCTTC
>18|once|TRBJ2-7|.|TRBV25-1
CASSDGERGGLSSYEQYF
TGTGCCAGCAGTGACGGAGAGCGTGGCGGGCTAAGCTCCTACGAGCAGTACTTC